This TCR beta chain was captured by sequencing in a study of T cells in Graves' hyperthyroidism and ophthalmopathy. The overall study: Peripheral blood was drawn at first diagnosis, prior to all treatment.

This clonotype was seen a few times. Germline trimming cut 4 bases from V and 8 bases from J; bases unmatched to any gene: 13. Germline V lookup: CDR1 MGHDK, CDR2 SYGVNS. The CDR3 has 17 residues. RNA transcripts served as the template for amplifying TCR beta CDR3 regions. HTBI primers were the set used in a first-round RT-PCR of the TCR CDR3. MiXCR, run by TCRdb on the multiplex PCR reads, gives a single entry per CDR3 protein. The sample includes about 55,000 distinct CDR3 sequences, approximately 57% seen only once; the top ten take 3.3%. Sequencing used blood. The chain has TRBV25-1 and TRBJ2-1; 11 nucleotides match TRBD2. The sequence was collected from a woman aged 55-75 years with Graves' ophthalmopathy. The CDR3 coding sequence is TGTGCCAGCAGTGCCCTAACTAGCGGGAGTCTTCGGCATGAGCAGTTCTTC. Its protein is CASSALTSGSLRHEQFF.